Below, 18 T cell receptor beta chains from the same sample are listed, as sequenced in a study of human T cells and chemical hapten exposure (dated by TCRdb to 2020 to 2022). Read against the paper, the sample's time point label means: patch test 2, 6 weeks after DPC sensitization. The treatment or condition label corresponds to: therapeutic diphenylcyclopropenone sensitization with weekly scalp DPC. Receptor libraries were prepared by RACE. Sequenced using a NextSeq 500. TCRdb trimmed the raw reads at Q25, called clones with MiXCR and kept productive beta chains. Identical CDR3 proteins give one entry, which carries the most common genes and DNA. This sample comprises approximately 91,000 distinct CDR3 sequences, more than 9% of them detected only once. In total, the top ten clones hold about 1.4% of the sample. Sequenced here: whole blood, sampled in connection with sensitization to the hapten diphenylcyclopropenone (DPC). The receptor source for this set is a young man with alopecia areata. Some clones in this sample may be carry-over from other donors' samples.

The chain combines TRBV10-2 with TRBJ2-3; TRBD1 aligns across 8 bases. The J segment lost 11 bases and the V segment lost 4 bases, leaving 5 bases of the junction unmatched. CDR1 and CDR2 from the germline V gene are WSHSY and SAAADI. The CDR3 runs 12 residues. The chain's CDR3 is CASSVRGQLQYF. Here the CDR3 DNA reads TGCGCCAGCAGTGTCAGGGGGCAATTGCAGTATTTT.

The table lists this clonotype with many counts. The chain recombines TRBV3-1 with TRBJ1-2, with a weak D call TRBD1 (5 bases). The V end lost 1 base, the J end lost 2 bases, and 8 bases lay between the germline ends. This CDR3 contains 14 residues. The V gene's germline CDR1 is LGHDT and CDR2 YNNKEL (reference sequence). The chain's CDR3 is CASSQGGLNYGYTF. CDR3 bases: TGTGCCAGCAGCCAAGGGGGACTGAACTATGGCTACACCTTC.

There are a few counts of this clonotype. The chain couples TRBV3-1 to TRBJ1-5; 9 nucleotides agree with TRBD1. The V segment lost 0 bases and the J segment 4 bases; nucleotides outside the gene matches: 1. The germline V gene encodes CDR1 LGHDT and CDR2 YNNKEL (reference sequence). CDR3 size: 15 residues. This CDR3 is CASSQETGGNQPQHF. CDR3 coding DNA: TGTGCCAGCAGCCAAGAGACAGGGGGTAATCAGCCCCAGCATTTT.

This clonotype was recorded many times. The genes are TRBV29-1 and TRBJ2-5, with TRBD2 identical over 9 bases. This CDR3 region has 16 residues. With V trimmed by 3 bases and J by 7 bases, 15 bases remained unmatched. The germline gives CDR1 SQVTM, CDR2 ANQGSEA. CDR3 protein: CSVDIPPSGARRTQYF. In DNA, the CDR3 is TGCAGCGTTGATATACCCCCTAGCGGGGCGAGGAGGACCCAGTACTTC.

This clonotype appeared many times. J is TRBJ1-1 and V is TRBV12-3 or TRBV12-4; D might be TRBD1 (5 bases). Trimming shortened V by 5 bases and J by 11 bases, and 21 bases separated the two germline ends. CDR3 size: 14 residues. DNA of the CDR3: TGTGCCAGCAGTCCTACTATCGACAGTCAACGGGCTTTCTTT. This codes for CASSPTIDSQRAFF.

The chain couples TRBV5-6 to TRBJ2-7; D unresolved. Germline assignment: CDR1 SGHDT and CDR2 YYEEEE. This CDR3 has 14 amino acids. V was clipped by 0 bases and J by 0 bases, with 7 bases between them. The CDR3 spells CASSLDGISYEQYF. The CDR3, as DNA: TGTGCCAGCAGCTTGGACGGCATCTCCTACGAGCAGTACTTC.

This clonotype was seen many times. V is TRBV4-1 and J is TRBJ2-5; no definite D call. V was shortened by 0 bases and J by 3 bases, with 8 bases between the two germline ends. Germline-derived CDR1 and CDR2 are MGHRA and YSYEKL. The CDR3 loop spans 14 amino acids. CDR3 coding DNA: TGCGCCAGCAGCCAAGATCCCACAGAAGAGACCCAGTACTTC. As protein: CASSQDPTEETQYF.

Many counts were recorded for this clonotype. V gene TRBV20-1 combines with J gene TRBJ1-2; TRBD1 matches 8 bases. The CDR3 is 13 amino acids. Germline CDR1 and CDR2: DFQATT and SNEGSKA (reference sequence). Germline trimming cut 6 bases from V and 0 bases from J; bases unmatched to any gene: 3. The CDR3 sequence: CSATTGANYGYTF. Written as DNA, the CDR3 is TGCAGTGCCACGACAGGGGCTAACTATGGCTACACCTTC.

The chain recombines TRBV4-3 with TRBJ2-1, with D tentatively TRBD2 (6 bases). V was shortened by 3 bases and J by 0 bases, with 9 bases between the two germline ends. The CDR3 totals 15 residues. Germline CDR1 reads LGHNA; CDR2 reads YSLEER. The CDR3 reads CASSQGLSSYNEQFF. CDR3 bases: TGCGCCAGCAGCCAGGGACTTAGCTCCTACAATGAGCAGTTCTTC.

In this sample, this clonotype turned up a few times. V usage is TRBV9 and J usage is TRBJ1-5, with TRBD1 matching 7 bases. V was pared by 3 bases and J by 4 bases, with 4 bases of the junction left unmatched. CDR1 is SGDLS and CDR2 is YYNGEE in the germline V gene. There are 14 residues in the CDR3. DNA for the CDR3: TGTGCCAGCAGCGCGGGACAGCAAAATCAGCCCCAGCATTTT. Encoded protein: CASSAGQQNQPQHF.

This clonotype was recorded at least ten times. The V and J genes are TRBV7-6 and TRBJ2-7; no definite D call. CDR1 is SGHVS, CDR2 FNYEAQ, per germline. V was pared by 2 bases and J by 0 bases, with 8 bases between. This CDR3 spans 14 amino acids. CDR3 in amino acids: CASSLYYNSYEQYV. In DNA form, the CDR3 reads TGTGCCAGCAGCTTATACTACAACTCCTACGAGCAGTACGTC.

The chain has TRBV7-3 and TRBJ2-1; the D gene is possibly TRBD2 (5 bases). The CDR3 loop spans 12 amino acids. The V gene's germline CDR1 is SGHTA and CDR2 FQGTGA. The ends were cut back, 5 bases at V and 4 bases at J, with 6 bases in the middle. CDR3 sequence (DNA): TGTGCCAGCAGCCGAGGGTACAATGAGCAGTTCTTC. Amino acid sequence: CASSRGYNEQFF.

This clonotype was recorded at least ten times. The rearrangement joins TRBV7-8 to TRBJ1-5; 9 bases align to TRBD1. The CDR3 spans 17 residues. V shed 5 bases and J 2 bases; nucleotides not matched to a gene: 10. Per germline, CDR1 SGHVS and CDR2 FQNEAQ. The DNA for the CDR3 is TGTGCCAGCAGCGCCCGGGACAGGGTGGGTGGCAATCAGCCCCAGCATTTT. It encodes CASSARDRVGGNQPQHF.

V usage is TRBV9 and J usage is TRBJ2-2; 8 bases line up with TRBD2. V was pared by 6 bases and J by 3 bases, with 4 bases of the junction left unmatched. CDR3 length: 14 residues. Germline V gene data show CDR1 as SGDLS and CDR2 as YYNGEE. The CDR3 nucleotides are TGTGCCAGCAACCGGGGGGGCGACACCGGGGAGCTGTTTTTT. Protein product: CASNRGGDTGELFF.

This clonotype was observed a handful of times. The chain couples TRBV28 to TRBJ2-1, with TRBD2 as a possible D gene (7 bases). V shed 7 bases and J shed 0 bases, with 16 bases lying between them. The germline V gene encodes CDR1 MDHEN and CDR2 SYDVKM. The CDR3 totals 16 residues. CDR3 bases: TGTGCCAGCAAGGCGGGGGCTCCACGCTCCTACAATGAGCAGTTCTTC. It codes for CASKAGAPRSYNEQFF.

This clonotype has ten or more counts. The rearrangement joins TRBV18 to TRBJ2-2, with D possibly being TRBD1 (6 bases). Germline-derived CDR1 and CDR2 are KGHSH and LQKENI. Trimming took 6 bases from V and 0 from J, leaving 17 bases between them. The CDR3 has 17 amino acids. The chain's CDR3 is CASSPGLGDTNTGELFF. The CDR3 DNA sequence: TGTGCCAGCTCGCCGGGTCTTGGGGACACGAACACCGGGGAGCTGTTTTTT.

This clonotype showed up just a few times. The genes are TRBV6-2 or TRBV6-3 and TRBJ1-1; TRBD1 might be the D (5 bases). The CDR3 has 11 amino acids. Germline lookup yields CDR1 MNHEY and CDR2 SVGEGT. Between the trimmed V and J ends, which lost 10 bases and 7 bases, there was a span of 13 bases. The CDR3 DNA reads TGTGCCATCGGGGACCGGTTTGAAGCTTTCTTT. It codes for CAIGDRFEAFF.

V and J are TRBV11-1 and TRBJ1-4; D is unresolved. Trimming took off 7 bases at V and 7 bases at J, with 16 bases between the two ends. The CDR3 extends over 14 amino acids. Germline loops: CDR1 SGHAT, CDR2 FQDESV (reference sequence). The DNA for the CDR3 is TGTGCCAGCACCGCTTCAACGTCCGGTGAAAAACTGTTTTTT. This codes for CASTASTSGEKLFF. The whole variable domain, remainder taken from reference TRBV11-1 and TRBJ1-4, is EAEVAQSPRYKITEKSQAVAFWCDPISGHATLYWYRQILGQGPELLVQFQDESVVDDSQLPKDRFSAERLKGVDSTLKIQPAELGDSAMYLCASTASTSGEKLFFGSGTQLSVL.